This T cell receptor beta chain was observed in a study of beta chain features in type 1 diabetes listed by TCRdb under 2018. Describing the broader study: Mean age, gender distribution, total cell number and subset yield were not different between patients and healthy donors. Across all samples, almost 110 million sorted cells were examined, and cell number per subset correlated strongly with RNA yield. In the study, TCRB repertoires of sorted circulating CD4+ T cell subsets from recently diagnosed type 1 diabetes patients were compared with those of matched healthy donors. Naive and central memory subsets were obtained from all 30 or so donors, but regulatory and stem cell-like memory subsets were isolated from only 8 patients and roughly 8 healthy donors.

Cut back by 4 bases and 6 bases, the V and J ends lie 6 bases apart. The CDR3 sequence holds 12 residues, the cysteine and phenylalanine included. Just the 36-base CDR3 DNA is kept, in frame starting at base 1. CDR1 and CDR2, per the germline V gene, are SGHTA and FQGNSA. The table lists this clone with a few counts. No cognate antigen has been identified for it. No clone much larger than this one lies a single base away; base qualities are absent. The paper's findings and limits, for the study overall: Because cDNA was sequenced instead of genomic DNA, activated cells with high expression could be over-represented, although the groups did not differ in activation or CD3 levels. Because the HLA sub-analyses included only small numbers of individuals, any influence of HLA type on TCRB rearrangement was left unresolved. Shorter templates might have been favored by PCR, but patient and control samples were amplified and corrected together, so both groups would have been affected equally by any skew. Patients with type 1 diabetes made fewer insertions and deleted more nucleotides at VDJ recombination sites, implying thymic rearrangement abnormalities. Naive, central memory and regulatory TCRB repertoires appeared more similar among patients than among healthy donors. In all four CD4+ subsets, TCRB CDR3 length was moderately but significantly shorter in type 1 diabetes patients.

A single peripheral blood draw of approximately 120 mL on average was collected from each donor into heparinised tubes. Using a panel that included CD45RO, CCR7, CD25, CD127, CD95 and CD27, naive, central memory, regulatory and stem cell-like memory CD4+ T cells were sorted on a BD FACSAria II. A purity above 95% was achieved for all sorted populations. PBMCs were isolated immediately by Lymphoprep density gradient centrifugation and stained directly without culture. So that batch effects would be minimized, each experiment stained and sorted samples in pairs, pairing one healthy donor with one patient. The entire isolated RNA was reverse transcribed using the High Capacity cDNA Reverse Transcription Kit, and thus expressed TCRB transcripts were sequenced. Deep immunoSEQ sequencing was performed on naive, central memory and regulatory T cell samples, with an average of around 3.4 million total reads per sample. After sorted cells were lysed in RLT buffer, RNA was extracted with DNase-treated RNeasy Micro or Mini kits, with the choice depending on cell number. Each cell subset was processed on its own to prevent cross-contamination, while patient and healthy donor samples were processed together. TCRB sequences were amplified from cDNA with the immunoSEQ multiplex PCR, producing 87-bp fragments spanning the CDR3 region. Sequencing of the amplicons was done on the Illumina HiSeq platform. The authors' pipeline ran thus. Synthetic template baselines were used to correct PCR bias computationally, reads within Hamming distance 2 were collapsed, and singletons that could not be merged were discarded. Reads were aligned to IMGT to assign V, D and J genes, CDR3 length, and insertions or deletions at six rearrangement sites. Within each subset, clonotype counts were normalized to sorted cell number, after which true diversity and Gini coefficients were computed with the tcR R package. The overlap coefficient, calculated on TCRB nucleotide sequences, was used to quantify repertoire sharing. Out-of-frame TCRB sequences from naive cells were analyzed to stand in for the pre-selection repertoire. TCRdb mirrors the immuneACCESS table, restricted to in-frame sequences. Some clones are absent from its copies; in checked studies, under half trace to an unresolved V gene, and the reason for the others is unknown. Clone size and V and J calls were adopted from that table, with D and trimming inferred from the DNA. The sample table lists about 620,000 clones, about 14% of them with a count of one. Approximately 0.093% of the sample lies in the top ten.

This receptor chain uses TRBV7-2 and TRBJ2-2; no D segment can be confidently identified. The sequence derives from a man between 18 and 35 years old in good health. The material sequenced was naive CD4+ T cells from blood. Read against the paper, the sample's cell subset or site label means: true naive CD4+ T cells. The DNA sequence is as follows: TGTGCCAGCAGCTCCCCCGCCGGGGAGCTGTTTTTT. Its coded protein is CASSSPAGELFF.